The present entry profiles one T cell receptor (beta chain) with its context. Its antigen is currently unknown. TCR beta libraries were made by quantitative 5'-RACE with molecular barcodes. One entry per CDR3 protein, called by TCRdb with MiXCR from the 5' RACE reads. This repertoire shows 250,000 to 300,000 distinct CDR3 sequences, 20% found once; its top ten account for around 8%. This specimen comes from a study of CD8 T cells in ankylosing spondylitis. Study-wide findings and caveats: What appeared characteristic of ankylosing spondylitis blood was a TCR beta motif of 7 or 8 highly homologous variants. Within matched ankylosing spondylitis synovial fluid, disease-linked clones were reportedly significantly enriched. In synovial fluid and blood from reactive arthritis, some motif variants were previously reported.

The germline gives CDR1 DFQATT, CDR2 SNEGSKA (reference sequence). This CDR3 region has 16 residues. Trimming stripped 6 bases from V and 2 bases from J, with 22 bases between. The chain employs TRBV20-1 and TRBJ1-1, with a weak D call TRBD1 (6 bases). The receptor comes from a male donor with ankylosing spondylitis or in good health (not recorded which). Specimen: blood, either unsorted or a sorted T cell fraction (not recorded which). The CDR3 sequence is CSAPRGGGIKNTEAFF. In nucleotides, the CDR3 is TGCAGTGCACCGAGGGGCGGGGGCATAAAAAACACTGAAGCTTTCTTT.